Presented here are 14 T cell receptor beta chains from one specimen sequenced in a study of T cell responses to AZD1222 COVID-19 vaccine. Profiled with immunoSEQ multiplex PCR; TCRdb holds only in-frame clones, not every one. Counted here are roughly 99,000 clones, 87% occurring once; the ten biggest clones make up roughly 5%. The input for sequencing was peripheral blood, taken 28 days after the second AZD1222 dose. These TCRs come from an adult who received the AZD1222 COVID-19 vaccine.

V and J are TRBV2 and TRBJ1-5; D not certain. The CDR3 sequence is 14 residues long. Trimming shortened V by 1 base and J by 5 bases, and 9 bases separated the two germline ends. CDR1 is SNHLY and CDR2 is FYNNEI in the germline V gene. The CDR3 loop reads CASSEGVWDQPQHF. The CDR3 nucleotides are TGTGCCAGCAGTGAAGGGGTCTGGGATCAGCCCCAGCATTTT.

V is TRBV11-3 and J is TRBJ2-3, with 10 bases fitting TRBD2. V shed 5 bases, J shed 6 bases, and the junction held 11 bases outside the gene matches. The CDR3 is 16 amino acids. Germline V gene lookup returns CDR1 SGHNT and CDR2 YENEEA. The CDR3 region is CASSPSDSGGFDTQYF. The CDR3 bases are TGTGCCAGCAGCCCCTCGGATAGCGGGGGGTTTGATACGCAGTATTTT.

The V gene is TRBV6-5, the J gene TRBJ2-2; 9 bases are a match to TRBD2. The CDR3 extends over 15 amino acids. V lost 5 bases to trimming and J lost 4 bases; unmatched junction nucleotides: 5. Looked up from germline, CDR1 is MNHEY and CDR2 is SVGAGI. CDR3 DNA: TGTGCCAGCAGTCCTCTAGCGGGGATCACCGGGGAGCTGTTTTTT. Translating it yields CASSPLAGITGELFF.

About this clone: Other DNA sequences in the sample encode the same CDR3. V gene TRBV30 combines with J gene TRBJ2-7, with D unresolved. Germline CDR1 reads GTSNPN; CDR2 reads SVGIG (reference sequence). Trimming pared 0 bases from V and 3 bases from J, leaving 3 bases between. This CDR3 is 11 amino acids long. The CDR3 loop reads CAWSVGYEQYF. CDR3 DNA: TGTGCCTGGAGTGTAGGCTACGAGCAGTACTTC.

The sample holds one count of this clone. This rearrangement joins TRBV7-2 to TRBJ2-1, with TRBD2 as a possible D gene (5 bases). V lost 1 base, J lost 9 bases, and 10 bases lay in between. The germline gives CDR1 SGHTA, CDR2 FQGNSA. The CDR3 sequence is 13 residues long. The CDR3 sequence: CASSLDPSSEQFF. The CDR3 nucleotides are TGTGCCAGCAGCTTAGATCCTAGCTCTGAGCAGTTCTTC.

This clone turned up a few times. This CDR3 is also generated by other DNA sequences in the sample. V gene TRBV10-3 combines with J gene TRBJ1-5; D unclear. Germline CDR1 is ENHRY and CDR2 is SYGVKD. The V end lost 3 bases, the J end lost 1 base, and 1 base lay between the germline ends. This CDR3 has 12 residues. CDR3 sequence reads: CAISESNQPQHF. CDR3 nucleotides: TGTGCCATCAGTGAAAGCAATCAGCCCCAGCATTTT.

The chain combines TRBV29-1 with TRBJ2-5; 10 nucleotides line up with TRBD2. The CDR3 has 13 amino acids. The germline V gene has CDR1 SQVTM and CDR2 ANQGSEA. V was clipped by 5 bases and J by 4 bases; unmatched bases: 4. CDR3 DNA: TGCAGCGTTAAATGGACTAGCGGAGAGACCCAGTACTTC. Its protein is CSVKWTSGETQYF.

The chain is built from TRBV12-3 or TRBV12-4 and TRBJ2-1; no firm D call. The germline V and J ends were trimmed by 5 bases and 9 bases, with 14 bases remaining between them. The CDR3 is made up of 13 amino acids. For the CDR3, the DNA is TGTGCCAGCAGTCCCCTCTTGAGTCGTGAGCAGTTCTTC. Translation: CASSPLLSREQFF.

The chain combines TRBV4-3 with TRBJ1-1, with D perhaps TRBD1 (6 bases). CDR1 LGHNA and CDR2 YSLEER come from the germline V gene. Deletions cut 0 bases from V and 4 bases from J, with 12 bases between. The CDR3 has 15 amino acids. This CDR3 reads CASSQESQGFTEAFF. CDR3 bases: TGCGCCAGCAGCCAAGAAAGTCAGGGGTTCACTGAAGCTTTCTTT.

The chain uses TRBV25-1 and TRBJ1-2; maybe TRBD1 (5 bases). The CDR3 has 12 amino acids. V dropped 8 bases and J dropped 2 bases, with 9 bases sitting between them. Per germline, CDR1 MGHDK and CDR2 SYGVNS. In nucleotides, the CDR3 is TGTGCCAGCGAGGGACTGAACTATGGCTACACCTTC. Translating gives CASEGLNYGYTF.

V gene TRBV10-3 combines with J gene TRBJ2-5; D possibly uses TRBD1 or TRBD2 (5 bases each). Trimming removed 4 bases at V and 1 base at J, with 16 bases between. The CDR3 sequence is 16 residues long. Germline V gene sequence: CDR1 ENHRY, CDR2 SYGVKD. The CDR3 reads CAISGSPSGGQETQYF. CDR3 DNA sequence: TGTGCCATCAGTGGATCTCCGAGTGGGGGCCAAGAGACCCAGTACTTC.

This sequence joins TRBV13 and TRBJ2-7; no firm D call. This CDR3 is 15 amino acids long. Looked up from germline, CDR1 is PRHDT and CDR2 is FYEKMQ (reference sequence). V lost 5 bases, J lost 0 bases, and 14 bases lay in between. CDR3 in DNA: TGTGCCAGCAGCGCCTCCCTCAGGTCCTCCTACGAGCAGTACTTC. This gives the protein CASSASLRSSYEQYF.

This sequence joins TRBV6-5 and TRBJ2-5; 11 positions agree with TRBD2. The CDR3 is 16 amino acids. Losses at the gene ends were 3 bases for V and 5 bases for J; bases not matched to a gene: 8. The germline CDR1 and CDR2 sequences are MNHEY and SVGAGI. This chain's CDR3 is CASSYGTSGGVETQYF. For the CDR3, the DNA is TGTGCCAGCAGTTATGGAACTAGCGGGGGAGTGGAGACCCAGTACTTC.

This chain connects TRBV3-1 (or the pseudogene TRBV3-2) to TRBJ1-4, with 12 bases matching TRBD1. With 0 bases clipped from V and 7 bases from J, the junction kept 12 bases outside the gene matches. Germline CDR1 reads LGHDT; CDR2 reads YNNKEL (reference sequence). The CDR3 extends over 19 amino acids. CDR3 in amino acids: CASSQDPPGTGGGGEKLFF. CDR3 coding DNA: TGTGCCAGCAGCCAAGATCCCCCCGGGACAGGGGGCGGGGGTGAAAAACTGTTTTTT.